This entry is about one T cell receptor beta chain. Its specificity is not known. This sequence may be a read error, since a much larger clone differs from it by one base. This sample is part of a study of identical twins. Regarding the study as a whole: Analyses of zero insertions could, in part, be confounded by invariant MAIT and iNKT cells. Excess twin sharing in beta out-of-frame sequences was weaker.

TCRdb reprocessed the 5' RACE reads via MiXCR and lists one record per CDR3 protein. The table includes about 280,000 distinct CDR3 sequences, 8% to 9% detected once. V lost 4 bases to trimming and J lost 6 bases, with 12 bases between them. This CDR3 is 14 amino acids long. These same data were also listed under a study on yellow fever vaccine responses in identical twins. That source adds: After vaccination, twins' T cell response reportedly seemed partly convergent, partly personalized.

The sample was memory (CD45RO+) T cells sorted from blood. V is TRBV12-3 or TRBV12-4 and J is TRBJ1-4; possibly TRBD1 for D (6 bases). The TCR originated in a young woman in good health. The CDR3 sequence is CASSWGHGDEKLFF. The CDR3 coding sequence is TGTGCCAGCAGTTGGGGACACGGTGATGAAAAACTGTTTTTT.